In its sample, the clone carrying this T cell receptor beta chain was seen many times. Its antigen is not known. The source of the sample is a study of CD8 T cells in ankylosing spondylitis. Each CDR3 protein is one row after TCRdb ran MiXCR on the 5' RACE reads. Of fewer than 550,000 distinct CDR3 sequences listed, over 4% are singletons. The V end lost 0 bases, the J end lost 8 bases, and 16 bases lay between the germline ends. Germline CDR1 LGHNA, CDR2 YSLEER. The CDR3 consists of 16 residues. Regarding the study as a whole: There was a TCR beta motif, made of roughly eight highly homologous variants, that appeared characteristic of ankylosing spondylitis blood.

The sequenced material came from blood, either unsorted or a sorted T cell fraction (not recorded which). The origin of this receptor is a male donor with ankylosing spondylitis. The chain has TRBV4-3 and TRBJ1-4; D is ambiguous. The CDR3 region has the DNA TGCGCCAGCAGCCAAGATAGGGAGGGAGTAGGGGAAAAACTGTTTTTT. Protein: CASSQDREGVGEKLFF.